This record looks at one T cell receptor (beta chain) sequence and its context. The antigen this receptor binds is unknown. Within one base of it there is no much larger clone, and no base qualities were kept. This entry belongs to a study of T-cell reconstitution after alpha-beta-depleted transplantation in children (dated by TCRdb to the mid-2010s). Background for the entire study: The study quantitatively tracked T-cell immune reconstitution after TCRalphabeta/CD19-depleted allogeneic hematopoietic cell transplantation in children using TCR repertoire profiling.

General findings and caveats noted by the study authors: Over subsequent months, a decline in hyperexpanded clone frequencies was noted, and after one year, T-cell counts and TCRbeta diversity were mostly ascribed to newly produced T cells. The apparently early alphabetaT-cell count recovery about two months after transplant was reportedly dependent on only several hundred rapidly expanded clones derived from non-depleted graft cells. In some patients, the high TCRbeta diversity seen at day 60 was put down to recipient T cells and intrathymic progenitors that had survived conditioning.

Library preparation employed PCR. For sequencing, an Illumina HiSeq 2500 was employed. Molecular barcoding was employed in the preparation of TCR libraries, with unique molecular identifiers being used to normalize TCRbeta repertoire quantification. Clones were called with MiXCR by TCRdb after fastp trimmed the public reads at Q25, and only in-frame beta chains were retained. One record per CDR3 amino acid sequence lists the most common genes and DNA. Within this sample are 90,000 to 120,000 distinct CDR3 sequences, with approximately 6.4% of them counted one time only. Of the sample, 20% to 25% is held by the ten largest clones. The treatment or condition label corresponds to: allogeneic hematopoietic cell transplantation with graft depleted of TCRalphabeta T cells and CD19 B cells. Transplant recipients were children who received TCRalphabeta/CD19-depleted allogeneic hematopoietic cell grafts. Sequences SGHTA (CDR1) and FQGNSA (CDR2) are obtained from the germline V gene. Measured from the cysteine to the phenylalanine, the CDR3 is 16 residues long. The DNA shown is the 48-base CDR3, in frame from base 1. V ends up 0 bases short and J 7 bases short, with an unmatched junction base count of 7.

The TCR comes from a male patient aged 2 to 10 who had a stem cell transplant for acute lymphoblastic leukemia, so the T cells may come from the graft donor. The input for sequencing was PBMCs, mostly from graft donor cells, taken 360 days after TCRalphabeta/CD19-depleted stem cell transplant. The chain was built from TRBV7-2 and TRBJ2-1, and 9 junction bases match TRBD2. CDR3 sequence: CASSLALWAGGNEQFF. In nucleotide form, the sequence is TGTGCCAGCAGCTTAGCGCTCTGGGCGGGGGGGAATGAGCAGTTCTTC.